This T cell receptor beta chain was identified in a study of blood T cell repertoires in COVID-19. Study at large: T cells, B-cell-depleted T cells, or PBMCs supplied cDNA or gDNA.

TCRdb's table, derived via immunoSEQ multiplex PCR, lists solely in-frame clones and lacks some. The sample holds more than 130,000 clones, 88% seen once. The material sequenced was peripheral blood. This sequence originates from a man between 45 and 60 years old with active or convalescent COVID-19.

The CDR3 loop is CASSSMDWLAGVNEQFF. The CDR3 DNA reads TGTGCCAGCAGTTCTATGGACTGGCTAGCGGGAGTGAATGAGCAGTTCTTC. The chain has TRBV28 and TRBJ2-1, with 10 bases matching TRBD2. V lost 4 bases, J lost 7 bases, and 13 bases stayed unmatched. CDR1 and CDR2 (germline): MDHEN, SYDVKM. This CDR3 comprises 17 residues.